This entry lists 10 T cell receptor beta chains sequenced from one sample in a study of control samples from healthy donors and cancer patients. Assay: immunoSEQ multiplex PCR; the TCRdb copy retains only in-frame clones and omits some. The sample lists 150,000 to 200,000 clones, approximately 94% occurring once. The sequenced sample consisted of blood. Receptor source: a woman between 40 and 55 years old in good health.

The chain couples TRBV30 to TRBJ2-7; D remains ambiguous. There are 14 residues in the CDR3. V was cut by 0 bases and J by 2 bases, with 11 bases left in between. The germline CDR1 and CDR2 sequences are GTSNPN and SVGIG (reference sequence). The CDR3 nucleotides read TGTGCCTGGAGTGTAAATAGCAACCCCTACGAGCAGTACTTC. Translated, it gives CAWSVNSNPYEQYF.

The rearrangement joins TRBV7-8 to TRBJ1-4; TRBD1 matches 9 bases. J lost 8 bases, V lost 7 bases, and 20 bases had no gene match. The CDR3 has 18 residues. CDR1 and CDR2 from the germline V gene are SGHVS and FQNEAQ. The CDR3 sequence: CASTVRVGQGPWEEKLFF. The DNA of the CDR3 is TGTGCCAGCACCGTAAGGGTGGGACAGGGACCATGGGAAGAAAAACTGTTTTTT.

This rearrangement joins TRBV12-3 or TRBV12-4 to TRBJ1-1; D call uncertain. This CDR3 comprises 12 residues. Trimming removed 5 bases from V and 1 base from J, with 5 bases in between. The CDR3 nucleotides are TGTGCCAGCAGTCGGGGGAACACTGAAGCTTTCTTT. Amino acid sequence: CASSRGNTEAFF.

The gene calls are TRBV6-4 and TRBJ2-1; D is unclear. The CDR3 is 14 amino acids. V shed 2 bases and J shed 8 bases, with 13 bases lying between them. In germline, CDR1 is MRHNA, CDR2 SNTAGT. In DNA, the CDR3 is TGTGCCAGCAGTGACCGAGTCGGTAGGCATGAGCAGTTCTTC. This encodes CASSDRVGRHEQFF.

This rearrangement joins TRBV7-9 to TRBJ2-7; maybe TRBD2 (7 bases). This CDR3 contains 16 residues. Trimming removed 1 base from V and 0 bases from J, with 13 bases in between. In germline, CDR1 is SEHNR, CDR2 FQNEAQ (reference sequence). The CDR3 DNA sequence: TGTGCCAGCAGCTTAGGCAGGGGCGGGAGCTCCTACGAGCAGTACTTC. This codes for CASSLGRGGSSYEQYF.

CDR3 residues: CASSHPGTGGPGELFF. In DNA form, the CDR3 reads TGTGCCAGCAGCCATCCTGGGACAGGGGGCCCCGGGGAGCTGTTTTTT. The chain joins TRBV7-9 to TRBJ2-2, with 12 nucleotides matching TRBD1. J was trimmed by 6 bases and V by 5 bases; bases with no gene match: 7. Germline CDR1 reads SEHNR; CDR2 reads FQNEAQ (reference sequence). The CDR3 extends over 16 amino acids.

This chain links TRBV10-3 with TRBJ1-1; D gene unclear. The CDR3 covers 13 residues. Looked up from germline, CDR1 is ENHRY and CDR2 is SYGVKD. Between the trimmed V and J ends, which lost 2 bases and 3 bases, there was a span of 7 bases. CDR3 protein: CAISEKWDTEAFF. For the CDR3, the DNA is TGTGCCATCAGTGAGAAGTGGGACACTGAAGCTTTCTTT.

Here the CDR3 reads CASIIAGGLNEQFF. The CDR3, as DNA: TGCGCCAGCATCATAGCGGGAGGGCTAAATGAGCAGTTCTTC. The chain is built from TRBV10-2 and TRBJ2-1; the match to TRBD2 covers 11 bases. CDR1 and CDR2 from the germline V gene are WSHSY and SAAADI. The CDR3 sequence is 14 residues long. Trimming cost V 7 bases and J 7 bases; bases outside gene matches: 6.

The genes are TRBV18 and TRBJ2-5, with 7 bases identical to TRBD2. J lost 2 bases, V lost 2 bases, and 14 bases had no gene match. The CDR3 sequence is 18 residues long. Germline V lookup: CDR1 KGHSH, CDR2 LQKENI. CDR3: CASSPGPMGGRDQETQYF. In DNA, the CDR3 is TGTGCCAGCTCACCAGGGCCCATGGGCGGGAGAGATCAAGAGACCCAGTACTTC.

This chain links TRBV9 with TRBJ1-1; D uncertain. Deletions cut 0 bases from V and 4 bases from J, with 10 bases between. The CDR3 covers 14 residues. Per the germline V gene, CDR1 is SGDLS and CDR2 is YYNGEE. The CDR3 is CASSVVYGSTEAFF. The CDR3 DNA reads TGTGCCAGCAGCGTAGTGTATGGTTCCACTGAAGCTTTCTTT.